This entry lists 17 T cell receptor beta chains sequenced from one sample in a study of graft-versus-host responses after intestinal transplantation (dated by TCRdb to the early 2020s). According to the study, the label for this sample's time point signals: cells obtained before transplantation from donor or recipient. The library was built by means of the immunoSEQ multiplex PCR assay. Imported from immuneACCESS, the table was reduced by TCRdb to in-frame sequences with V and J called. These copies leave out some clones; in studies compared against another copy, an unresolved V gene accounts for under half, and the cause of the remainder is not known. This sample has around 50,000 clones in its table, and roughly 90% of those were observed once. 0.62% of the sample belongs to the ten largest clones. Antigen specificity for these receptors is unknown. The sequences come from unstimulated CD4+ T cells sorted from spleen or lymph node cells, collected before transplant. Receptors originate from a human donor who was the organ donor for an intestinal transplant.

This chain links TRBV7-9 with TRBJ2-5, with D tentatively TRBD1 (5 bases). Trimming removed 5 bases from V and 2 bases from J, with 15 bases in between. The germline gives CDR1 SEHNR, CDR2 FQNEAQ (reference sequence). The length of the CDR3 is 15 residues. CDR3 amino acids: CASSPSRVGQETQYF. DNA of the CDR3: TGTGCCAGCAGCCCTTCCAGGGTTGGACAAGAGACCCAGTACTTC. The full variable domain, rest sourced from reference TRBV7-9 and TRBJ2-5, is DTGVSQNPRHKITKRGQNVTFRCDPISEHNRLYWYRQTLGQGPEFLTYFQNEAQLEKSRLLSDRFSAERPKGSFSTLEIQRTEQGDSAMYLCASSPSRVGQETQYFGPGTRLLVL.

V is TRBV28 and J is TRBJ1-4; 7 bases match TRBD1. Looked up from germline, CDR1 is MDHEN and CDR2 is SYDVKM. The CDR3 is 15 amino acids. V shed 2 bases, J shed 3 bases, and the junction held 3 bases outside the gene matches. The CDR3 loop is CASSLIGQANEKLFF. Written as DNA, the CDR3 is TGTGCCAGCAGTTTAATCGGACAGGCTAATGAAAAACTGTTTTTT.

For this clone: In the same sample, other DNA sequences code for this CDR3. The rearrangement uses TRBV7-2 and TRBJ2-3, with TRBD2 matching 10 bases. From germline, CDR1 is SGHTA and CDR2 FQGNSA. CDR3 length equals 15 residues. With V trimmed by 5 bases and J by 4 bases, 6 bases remained unmatched. In DNA form, the CDR3 reads TGTGCCAGCAGCCCTAGCGGGAGACGGGCAGATACGCAGTATTTT. The encoded protein is CASSPSGRRADTQYF.

The CDR3 reads CASRLNQATYEQYF. The CDR3 bases are TGTGCCAGCAGACTTAACCAGGCCACCTACGAGCAGTACTTC. The chain uses TRBV7-8 and TRBJ2-7; D gene ambiguous. CDR3 length equals 14 residues. Trimming cost V 6 bases and J 2 bases, with 14 bases left between them. Germline assignment: CDR1 SGHVS and CDR2 FQNEAQ.

J is TRBJ1-5 and V is TRBV28, with D unclear. V was cut by 5 bases and J by 9 bases, with 11 bases left in between. Germline lookup yields CDR1 MDHEN and CDR2 SYDVKM. This CDR3 has 12 residues. The CDR3 nucleotides are TGTGCCAGCAGTCCCGCGGATGGGCCCCAGCATTTT. Translated, it gives CASSPADGPQHF.

Concerning this clone: Its ends do not fully match the called genes, so a read error is possible. The rearrangement joins TRBV28 to TRBJ2-7, with 9 nucleotides matching TRBD1. Germline loops: CDR1 MDHEN, CDR2 SYDVKM. CDR3 length equals 14 residues. DNA for the CDR3: TGTGCCAGCAGTCGCCGGGACAGGGTTAACCCTCGGTTCTTC. Protein: CASSRRDRVNPRFF.

This chain joins TRBV18 and TRBJ2-7; D is unresolved. The CDR3 runs 13 residues. Deletions cut 5 bases from V and 1 base from J, with 9 bases between. The germline V gene encodes CDR1 KGHSH and CDR2 LQKENI. The DNA of the CDR3 is TGTGCCAGCTCAGTCACGGGTTCCTACGAGCAGTACTTC. It encodes CASSVTGSYEQYF.

The rearrangement uses TRBV4-2 and TRBJ2-1, with D possibly matching TRBD2 (5 bases). The V end lost 3 bases, the J end lost 1 base, and 13 bases lay between the germline ends. The CDR3 has 16 residues. CDR1 is LGHNA and CDR2 is YNFKEQ in the germline V gene. In nucleotides, the CDR3 is TGTGCCAGCAGCCAGGGGAGTAGCCTTTCCTACAATGAGCAGTTCTTC. This translates into CASSQGSSLSYNEQFF.

The rearrangement uses TRBV5-1 and TRBJ2-1, with 10 nucleotides matching TRBD2. There are 15 residues in the CDR3. The V segment lost 0 bases and the J segment 7 bases; nucleotides outside the gene matches: 4. Germline loops: CDR1 SGHRS, CDR2 YFSETQ. CDR3 DNA: TGCGCCAGCAGCTTGGTTCTAGCGGGAGTAAATGAGCAGTTCTTC. It yields the protein CASSLVLAGVNEQFF.

V usage is TRBV28 and J usage is TRBJ1-1, with D possibly TRBD1 on 5 matching bases. CDR1 is MDHEN, CDR2 SYDVKM, per germline. V lost 6 bases and J 1 base, leaving 6 bases between the germline ends. This CDR3 contains 12 residues. CDR3 sequence: CASRGPNTEAFF. CDR3 nucleotide sequence: TGTGCCAGCAGGGGGCCGAACACTGAAGCTTTCTTT.

The J gene is TRBJ1-1, the V gene TRBV21-1. TRBV21-1 represents a pseudogene. This CDR3 contains 14 residues. CDR3 DNA: TGTGCCAGCAGCGTGCGCCCCGGGGACACTGAAGCTTTCTTT. Translating it yields CASSVRPGDTEAFF.

CDR3 residues: CASSLVPSGSTREQYF. The CDR3 bases are TGTGCCAGCAGCTTAGTTCCTAGCGGGAGTACAAGGGAGCAGTACTTC. The chain links TRBV7-2 to TRBJ2-7; 10 bases map to TRBD2. The CDR3 runs to 16 residues. CDR1 is SGHTA, CDR2 FQGNSA, per germline. The ends lost 1 base at V and 7 bases at J; junction bases unmatched: 10.

The chain links TRBV7-8 to TRBJ1-5; D unclear. Germline CDR1 and CDR2: SGHVS and FQNEAQ. Deletions cut 4 bases from V and 4 bases from J, with 14 bases between. The CDR3 is 15 residues long. CDR3: CASSSVGRDNQPQHF. Here the CDR3 DNA reads TGTGCCAGCAGCTCGGTAGGACGGGATAATCAGCCCCAGCATTTT. The complete variable domain, with remaining parts taken from reference TRBV7-8 and TRBJ1-5, reads GAGVSQSPRYKVAKRGQDVALRCDPISGHVSLFWYQQALGQGPEFLTYFQNEAQLDKSGLPSDRFFAERPEGSVSTLKIQRTQQEDSAVYLCASSSVGRDNQPQHFGDGTRLSIL.

The CDR3 DNA is TGCGCCAGCAGGGGCGAAAAACTGTTTTTT. Its protein product is CASRGEKLFF. The chain joins TRBV4-1 to TRBJ1-4; D ambiguous. Germline V gene sequence: CDR1 MGHRA, CDR2 YSYEKL. V lost 6 bases to trimming and J lost 8 bases, with 4 bases between them. The CDR3 length is 10 residues.

With respect to this clone: The same CDR3 can be traced to other DNA sequences in this sample. This chain links TRBV28 with TRBJ1-5, with no clear D. Germline V gene sequence: CDR1 MDHEN, CDR2 SYDVKM. V was shortened by 5 bases and J by 4 bases, with 6 bases between the two germline ends. This CDR3 is built from 12 residues. CDR3 DNA sequence: TGTGCCAGCAGTCTCCTGAATCAGCCCCAGCATTTT. Protein product: CASSLLNQPQHF.

This clone was counted once. The chain joins TRBV28 to TRBJ2-5, with 7 bases fitting TRBD1. V shed 2 bases and J 2 bases; nucleotides not matched to a gene: 11. The CDR3 loop spans 17 amino acids. In germline, CDR1 is MDHEN, CDR2 SYDVKM. The CDR3 sequence: CASSLNGRSRGQETQYF. DNA of the CDR3: TGTGCCAGCAGTTTAAACGGGCGATCCAGGGGGCAAGAGACCCAGTACTTC. Full variable domain (outside the CDR3, taken from reference TRBV28 and TRBJ2-5): DVKVTQSSRYLVKRTGEKVFLECVQDMDHENMFWYRQDPGLGLRLIYFSYDVKMKEKGDIPEGYSVSREKKERFSLILESASTNQTSMYLCASSLNGRSRGQETQYFGPGTRLLVL.

As DNA, the CDR3 is TGCGCCAGTCAGGGGGCTTCCACCGGGGAGCTGTTTTTT. This gives the protein CASQGASTGELFF. The genes are TRBV10-2 and TRBJ2-2; 8 bases fit TRBD1. The V gene end was trimmed by 9 bases and the J gene end by 4 bases; junction bases not matched to a gene: 4. Germline V CDR1 and CDR2: WSHSY, SAAADI. This CDR3 comprises 13 residues.